Presented here are 18 T cell receptor beta chains from one specimen sequenced in a study of T cell responses to AZD1222 COVID-19 vaccine. Repertoires were generated with immunoSEQ multiplex PCR, while TCRdb's copy carries only in-frame clones and drops some. The sample contains about 120,000 clones, roughly 88% of which appear only once. The source was peripheral blood, collected on day 0 of AZD1222 vaccination. Every receptor here comes from an adult in good health.

This clone was counted once. The CDR3 DNA reads TGCGCCAGCAGCCAAACAGCGGGGGCGACCCAGTACTTC. Translating it yields CASSQTAGATQYF. The chain uses TRBV4-3 and TRBJ2-5; TRBD2 agrees at 8 bases. The germline gives CDR1 LGHNA, CDR2 YSLEER. With V trimmed by 2 bases and J by 7 bases, 3 bases remained unmatched. The CDR3 has 13 residues.

The rearrangement links TRBV3-1 (or the pseudogene TRBV3-2) to TRBJ2-6, with D perhaps matching TRBD2 (7 bases). Trimming pared 3 bases from V and 0 bases from J, leaving 12 bases between. The CDR3 is 17 amino acids. In germline, CDR1 is LGHDT, CDR2 YNNKEL (reference sequence). CDR3 in amino acids: CASSHRGGGSGANVLTF. The CDR3 nucleotides read TGTGCCAGCAGCCACCGAGGGGGGGGCTCTGGGGCCAACGTCCTGACTTTC.

The rearrangement joins TRBV4-1 to TRBJ1-1, with D uncertain. Germline CDR1 and CDR2: MGHRA and YSYEKL. V gave up 3 bases and J gave up 3 bases, with 11 bases separating them. This CDR3 comprises 14 residues. As DNA, the CDR3 is TGCGCCAGCAGCCACCCGGGGAGGGACACTGAAGCTTTCTTT. Residues: CASSHPGRDTEAFF.

The genes are TRBV18 and TRBJ1-2; 7 nucleotides line up with TRBD1. Germline CDR1 KGHSH, CDR2 LQKENI. Trimming took 0 bases from V and 7 from J; bases not matched to a gene: 11. This CDR3 region has 16 residues. CDR3 bases: TGTGCCAGCTCACCACCGCCAGGGGGTGGATACTCTGGCTACACCTTC. Translated, it gives CASSPPPGGGYSGYTF.

The gene calls are TRBV6-6 and TRBJ2-5; 7 nucleotides line up with TRBD2. This CDR3 is built from 17 residues. Germline V CDR1 and CDR2: MNHNY, SVGAGI (reference sequence). V trimming: 5 bases; J trimming: 2 bases; junction bases outside the gene matches: 14. CDR3 residues: CASSQYSWGGGQETQYF. The CDR3 region has the DNA TGTGCCAGCAGTCAATACTCCTGGGGCGGGGGTCAAGAGACCCAGTACTTC.

The V gene is TRBV2, the J gene TRBJ1-2; weak D call: TRBD1 (5 bases). Trimming took 3 bases from V and 3 from J, leaving 5 bases between them. CDR1 is SNHLY and CDR2 is FYNNEI in the germline V gene. The CDR3 contains 12 residues. The CDR3 DNA is TGTGCCAGCAGTGAGGGGGACTATGGCTACACCTTC. Translated, it gives CASSEGDYGYTF.

V is TRBV27 and J is TRBJ2-7; 13 bases align to TRBD2. The germline gives CDR1 MNHEY, CDR2 SMNVEV (reference sequence). This CDR3 spans 17 amino acids. The V and J ends lost 4 bases and 2 bases, in that order; junction bases with no gene match: 8. CDR3 DNA sequence: TGTGCCAGCAGTTGGGGACTAGCGGGGACGTTAACCTACGAGCAGTACTTC. Its translation: CASSWGLAGTLTYEQYF.

V usage is TRBV10-1 and J usage is TRBJ2-3; TRBD2 aligns across 7 bases. The CDR3 contains 16 residues. CDR1 is WNHNN, CDR2 SYGVQD, per germline (reference sequence). Losses at the gene ends were 6 bases for V and 1 base for J; bases not matched to a gene: 10. CDR3 residues: CASSPTSQVGTDTQYF. DNA of the CDR3: TGCGCCAGCAGCCCGACTAGCCAAGTGGGCACAGATACGCAGTATTTT.

V is TRBV6-4 and J is TRBJ2-6; D ambiguous. Trimming stripped 7 bases from V and 1 base from J, with 5 bases between. The CDR3 sequence is 13 residues long. The germline V gene encodes CDR1 MRHNA and CDR2 SNTAGT. The CDR3 protein is CASKESGANVLTF. The CDR3 nucleotides are TGTGCCAGCAAGGAATCTGGGGCCAACGTCCTGACTTTC.

The rearrangement joins TRBV20-1 to TRBJ2-1; 9 nucleotides align to TRBD2. The CDR3 spans 15 residues. With 3 bases clipped from V and 2 bases from J, the junction kept 5 bases outside the gene matches. The germline V gene has CDR1 DFQATT and CDR2 SNEGSKA (reference sequence). In nucleotides, the CDR3 is TGCAGTGCTAGTCCCGCGGGGGGGCCCTACAATGAGCAGTTCTTC. Its translation is CSASPAGGPYNEQFF.

The genes are TRBV9 and TRBJ2-7; D is ambiguous. CDR1 and CDR2 from the germline V gene are SGDLS and YYNGEE. This CDR3 spans 14 amino acids. Trimming removed 5 bases at V and 3 bases at J, with 15 bases between. The CDR3 DNA reads as TGTGCCAGCAGTCCTCTTAGACACGACTACGAGCAGTACTTC. Its translation is CASSPLRHDYEQYF.

This chain uses TRBV5-1 with TRBJ1-2, with D possibly being TRBD1 (5 bases). CDR1 is SGHRS and CDR2 is YFSETQ in the germline V gene. Deletions cut 0 bases from V and 3 bases from J, with 12 bases between. The CDR3 is made up of 15 amino acids. The CDR3 sequence: CASSLDGTGDYGYTF. In DNA, the CDR3 is TGCGCCAGCAGCTTGGACGGGACGGGGGACTATGGCTACACCTTC.

The V gene is TRBV29-1, the J gene TRBJ1-2; 7 nucleotides agree with TRBD1. This CDR3 contains 11 residues. Trimming took 4 bases from V and 6 from J; bases not matched to a gene: 2. Germline V gene sequence: CDR1 SQVTM, CDR2 ANQGSEA. The CDR3 DNA sequence: TGCAGCGTTGGCAGGGGGGATGGCTACACCTTC. Translation: CSVGRGDGYTF.

Points on this clone: Within the sample, other DNA sequences also encode this same CDR3. This chain joins TRBV14 and TRBJ1-2; maybe TRBD1 (5 bases). The CDR3 has 13 residues. V lost 0 bases to trimming and J lost 8 bases, with 10 bases between them. The germline V gene has CDR1 SGHDN and CDR2 FVKESK. CDR3 bases: TGTGCCAGCAGCCAAGATCCAAGGGGAGGCTACACCTTC. This codes for CASSQDPRGGYTF. The variable domain in full, with the rest retrieved from reference TRBV14 and TRBJ1-2, is EAGVTQFPSHSVIEKGQTVTLRCDPISGHDNLYWYRRVMGKEIKFLLHFVKESKQDESGMPNNRFLAERTGGTYSTLKVQPAELEDSGVYFCASSQDPRGGYTFGSGTRLTVV.

The chain links TRBV5-1 to TRBJ2-1, with 9 bases lining up with TRBD2. Germline V gene data show CDR1 as SGHRS and CDR2 as YFSETQ. The CDR3 consists of 16 residues. Trimming removed 0 bases from V and 6 bases from J; junction bases left unmatched: 7. The CDR3 loop is CASSLGLAVGSNEQFF. Written as DNA, the CDR3 is TGCGCCAGCAGCTTGGGACTAGCGGTTGGGTCCAATGAGCAGTTCTTC.

The V gene is TRBV5-1, the J gene TRBJ1-2; D is unclear. The V and J ends lost 4 bases and 14 bases respectively, with 27 bases between them. The CDR3 totals 15 residues. Germline V CDR1 and CDR2: SGHRS, YFSETQ. The CDR3 bases are TGCGCCAGCAGCCCCTCCATGGACGGATTCCAAAGCGGAACCTTC. Protein sequence: CASSPSMDGFQSGTF.

The V gene is TRBV12-3 or TRBV12-4, the J gene TRBJ1-3; a weak D match, TRBD1 (5 bases). V was trimmed by 8 bases and J by 8 bases, leaving 16 bases between them. The CDR3 totals 13 residues. The CDR3 DNA sequence: TGTGCCAGCGGTCTGGCAGGGCGGGACACCATATATTTT. Translation gives CASGLAGRDTIYF.

In DNA form, the CDR3 reads TGTGCCAGCAGCAGGACAGGGGAGGCCGAGCAGTACTTC. It encodes CASSRTGEAEQYF. V usage is TRBV12-3 or TRBV12-4 and J usage is TRBJ2-7; 9 positions agree with TRBD1. The CDR3 runs 13 residues. Germline trimming cut 6 bases from V and 6 bases from J; bases unmatched to any gene: 6.